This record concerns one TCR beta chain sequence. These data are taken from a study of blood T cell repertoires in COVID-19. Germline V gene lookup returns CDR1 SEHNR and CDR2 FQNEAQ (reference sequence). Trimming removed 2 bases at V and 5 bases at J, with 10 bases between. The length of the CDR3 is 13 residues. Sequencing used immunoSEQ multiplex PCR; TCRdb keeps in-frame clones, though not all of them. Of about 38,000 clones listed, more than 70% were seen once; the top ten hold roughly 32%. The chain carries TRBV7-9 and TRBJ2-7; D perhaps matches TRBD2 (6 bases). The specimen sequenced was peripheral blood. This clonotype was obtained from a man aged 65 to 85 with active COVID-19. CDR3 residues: CASSLISGHEQYF. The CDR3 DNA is TGTGCCAGCAGCTTAATTAGCGGCCACGAGCAGTACTTC.